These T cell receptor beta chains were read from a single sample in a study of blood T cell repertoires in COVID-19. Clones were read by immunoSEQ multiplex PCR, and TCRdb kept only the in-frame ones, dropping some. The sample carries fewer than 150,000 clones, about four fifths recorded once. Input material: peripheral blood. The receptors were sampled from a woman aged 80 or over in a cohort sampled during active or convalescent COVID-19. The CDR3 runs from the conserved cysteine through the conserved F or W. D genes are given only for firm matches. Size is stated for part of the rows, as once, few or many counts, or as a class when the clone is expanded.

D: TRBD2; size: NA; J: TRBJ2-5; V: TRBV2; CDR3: CASSVSGLAPQETQYF; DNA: TGTGCCAGCAGCGTGTCTGGACTAGCTCCTCAAGAGACCCAGTACTTC
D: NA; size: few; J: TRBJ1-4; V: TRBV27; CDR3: CASSPTGPPNEKLFF; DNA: TGTGCCAGCAGCCCGACAGGCCCACCGAATGAAAAACTGTTTTTT
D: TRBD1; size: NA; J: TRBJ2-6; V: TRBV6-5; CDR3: CASKQGATGANVLTF; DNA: TGTGCCAGTAAACAGGGGGCTACTGGGGCCAACGTCCTGACTTTC
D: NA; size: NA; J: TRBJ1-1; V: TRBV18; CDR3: CASSPRLSTEAFF; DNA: TGTGCCAGCTCACCCAGGTTAAGCACTGAAGCTTTCTTT
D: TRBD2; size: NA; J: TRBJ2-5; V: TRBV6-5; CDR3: CASNRDRGGTQYF; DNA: TGTGCCAGCAACCGGGACCGGGGGGGGACCCAGTACTTC
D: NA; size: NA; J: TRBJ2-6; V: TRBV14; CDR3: CASSPVRANVLTF; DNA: TGTGCCAGCAGCCCAGTTCGGGCCAACGTCCTGACTTTC
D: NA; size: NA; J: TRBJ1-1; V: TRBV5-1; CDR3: CASSEGPGRVNTEAFF; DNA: TGCGCCAGCAGCGAAGGTCCCGGCAGGGTTAACACTGAAGCTTTCTTT
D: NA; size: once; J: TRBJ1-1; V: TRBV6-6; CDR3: CASSPEYRGNTEAFF; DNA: TGTGCCAGCAGTCCCGAATACCGGGGAAACACTGAAGCTTTCTTT
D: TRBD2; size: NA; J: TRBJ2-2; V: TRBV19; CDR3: CASKIGLAGSNTGELFF; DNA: TGTGCCAGTAAAATCGGGCTAGCGGGGTCGAACACCGGGGAGCTGTTTTTT
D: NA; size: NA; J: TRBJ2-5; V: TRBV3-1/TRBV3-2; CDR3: CASRRRETQYF; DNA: TGTGCCAGCCGAAGGCGGGAGACCCAGTACTTC
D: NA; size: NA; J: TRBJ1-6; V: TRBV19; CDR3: CASSFGGVNSPLHF; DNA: TGTGCCAGTAGTTTTGGGGGGGTCAATTCACCCCTCCACTTT
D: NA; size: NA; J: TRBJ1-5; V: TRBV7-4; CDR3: CASSPAPPQEYSNQPQHF; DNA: TGTGCCAGCAGCCCAGCTCCCCCACAGGAGTATAGCAATCAGCCCCAGCATTTT
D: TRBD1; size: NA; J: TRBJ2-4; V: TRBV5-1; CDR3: CASSLPGQGGKNIQYF; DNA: TGCGCCAGCAGCCTCCCGGGACAGGGGGGCAAAAACATTCAGTACTTC
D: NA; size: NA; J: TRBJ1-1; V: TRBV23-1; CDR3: CASIPLWQGDTEAFF; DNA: NA
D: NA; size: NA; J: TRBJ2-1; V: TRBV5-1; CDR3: CASSLGVRSREQFF; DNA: TGCGCCAGCAGCTTGGGGGTGCGGAGCCGGGAGCAGTTCTTC
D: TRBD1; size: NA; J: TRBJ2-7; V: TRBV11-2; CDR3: CASSATPGTVSYEQYF; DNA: TGTGCCAGCAGCGCAACTCCCGGGACAGTCTCCTACGAGCAGTACTTC
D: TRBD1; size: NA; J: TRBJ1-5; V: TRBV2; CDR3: CASRARQGRDQPQHF; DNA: TGTGCCAGCAGAGCTAGACAGGGACGGGATCAGCCCCAGCATTTT
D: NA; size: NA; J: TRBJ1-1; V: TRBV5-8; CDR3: CASSLDRPNTEAFF; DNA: TGTGCCAGCAGCTTGGACAGGCCGAACACTGAAGCTTTCTTT
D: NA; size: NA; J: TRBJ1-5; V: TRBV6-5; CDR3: CASSSNRVSNQPQHF; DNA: TGTGCCAGCAGTTCCAACAGGGTTTCCAATCAGCCCCAGCATTTT
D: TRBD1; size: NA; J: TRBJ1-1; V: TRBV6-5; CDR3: CASSYGQVLANTEAFF; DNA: TGTGCCAGCAGTTACGGACAGGTTCTGGCGAACACTGAAGCTTTCTTT
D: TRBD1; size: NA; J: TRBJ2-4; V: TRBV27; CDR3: CASRRSTGVNIQYF; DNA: TGTGCCAGCAGACGATCGACAGGGGTAAACATTCAGTACTTC
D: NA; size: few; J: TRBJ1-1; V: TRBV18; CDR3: CASSPPGAWNTEAFF; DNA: TGTGCCAGCTCACCACCGGGGGCCTGGAACACTGAAGCTTTCTTT
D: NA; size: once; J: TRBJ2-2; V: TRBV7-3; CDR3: CASSFSGNTGELFF; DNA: TGTGCCAGCAGCTTTTCGGGGAACACCGGGGAGCTGTTTTTT
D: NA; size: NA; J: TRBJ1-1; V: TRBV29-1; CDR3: CSVCRGVNTEAFF; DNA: TGCAGCGTCTGTCGGGGGGTGAACACTGAAGCTTTCTTT
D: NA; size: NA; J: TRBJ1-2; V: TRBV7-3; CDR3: CASSLAGDGYTF; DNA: TGTGCCAGCAGCCTCGCGGGGGATGGCTACACCTTC
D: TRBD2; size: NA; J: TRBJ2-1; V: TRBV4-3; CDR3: CASSQSPTGLAGALSYNEQFF; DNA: TGCGCCAGCAGCCAAAGCCCTACGGGATTAGCGGGGGCACTCTCCTACAATGAGCAGTTCTTC
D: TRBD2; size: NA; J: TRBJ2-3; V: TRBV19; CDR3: CASTSRLAGTTDTQYF; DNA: TGTGCCAGTACCTCGCGACTAGCGGGGACCACAGATACGCAGTATTTT
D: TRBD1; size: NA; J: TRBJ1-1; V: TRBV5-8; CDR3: CASSGGQGQMNTEAFF; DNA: TGTGCCAGCAGTGGGGGACAGGGGCAAATGAACACTGAAGCTTTCTTT
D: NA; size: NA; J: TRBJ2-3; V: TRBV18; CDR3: CASSPRQAHTDTQYF; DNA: TGTGCCAGCTCACCGAGACAGGCCCACACAGATACGCAGTATTTT
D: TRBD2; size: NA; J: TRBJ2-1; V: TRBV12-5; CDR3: CASGLGTSGSGNEQFF; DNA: TGTGCTAGTGGTTTGGGGACTAGCGGTTCGGGTAATGAGCAGTTCTTC
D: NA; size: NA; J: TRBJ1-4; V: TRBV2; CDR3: CASSEEQINEKLFF; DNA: TGTGCCAGCAGTGAAGAACAGATTAATGAAAAACTGTTTTTT
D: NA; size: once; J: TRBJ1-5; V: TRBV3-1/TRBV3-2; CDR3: CASSLRAASNQPQHF; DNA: TGTGCCAGCAGTCTCAGGGCGGCTAGCAATCAGCCCCAGCATTTT
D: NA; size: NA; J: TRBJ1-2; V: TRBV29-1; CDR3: CSVTDNYGYTF; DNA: TGCAGCGTTACAGATAACTATGGCTACACCTTC
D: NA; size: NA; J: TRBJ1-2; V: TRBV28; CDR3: CASSSSTGTVYGYTF; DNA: TGTGCCAGCAGTTCGTCGACAGGAACGGTTTATGGCTACACCTTC
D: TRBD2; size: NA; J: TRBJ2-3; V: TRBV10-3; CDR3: CAISESRTSGDTQYF; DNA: TGTGCCATCAGTGAGTCTAGGACTAGCGGAGATACGCAGTATTTT
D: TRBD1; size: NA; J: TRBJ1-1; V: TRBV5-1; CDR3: CASSDKWTGGSEAFF; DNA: TGCGCCAGCAGCGACAAGTGGACAGGGGGCTCTGAAGCTTTCTTT
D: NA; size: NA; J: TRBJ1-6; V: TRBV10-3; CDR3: CAISDRGPLQNSPLHF; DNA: TGTGCCATCAGTGACAGGGGACCTCTTCAGAATTCACCCCTCCACTTT
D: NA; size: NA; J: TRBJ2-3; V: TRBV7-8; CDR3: CASSLVSSTDTQYF; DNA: TGTGCCAGCAGCTTAGTGTCTAGCACAGATACGCAGTATTTT
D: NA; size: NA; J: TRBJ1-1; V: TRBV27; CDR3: CASSSLIYGGRAFF; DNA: TGTGCCAGCAGCTCATTGATTTATGGAGGGCGAGCTTTCTTT
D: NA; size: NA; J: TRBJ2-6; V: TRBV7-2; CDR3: CASSLAGAGANVLTF; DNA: TGTGCCAGCAGCTTAGCAGGGGCTGGGGCCAACGTCCTGACTTTC
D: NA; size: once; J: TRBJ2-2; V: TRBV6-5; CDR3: CASSPRFSNTGELFF; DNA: TGTGCCAGCAGCCCCAGGTTTTCGAACACCGGGGAGCTGTTTTTT
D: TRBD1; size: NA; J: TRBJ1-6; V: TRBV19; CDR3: CASSDRVGNSPLHF; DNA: TGTGCCAGTAGTGACAGGGTCGGGAATTCACCCCTCCACTTT
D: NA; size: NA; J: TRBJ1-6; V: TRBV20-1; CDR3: CSASKGSYNSPLHF; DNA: TGCAGTGCTAGTAAGGGGTCCTATAATTCACCCCTCCACTTT
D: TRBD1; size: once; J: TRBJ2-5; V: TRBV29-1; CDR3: CSVRGQGQTQYF; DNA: TGCAGCGTTCGGGGACAGGGACAGACCCAGTACTTC
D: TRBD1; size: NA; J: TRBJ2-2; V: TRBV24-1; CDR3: CATSDRGTGGTGELFF; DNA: TGTGCCACCAGTGATCGGGGAACAGGGGGCACCGGGGAGCTGTTTTTT
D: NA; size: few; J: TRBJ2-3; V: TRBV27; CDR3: CASNPGLWTDTQYF; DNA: TGTGCCAGCAACCCCGGACTTTGGACAGATACGCAGTATTTT
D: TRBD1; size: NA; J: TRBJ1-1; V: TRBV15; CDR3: CATSRGQGRDTEAFF; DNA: TGTGCCACCAGCAGAGGACAGGGACGGGACACTGAAGCTTTCTTT
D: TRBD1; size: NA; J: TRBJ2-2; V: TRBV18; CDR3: CASSRDRGAGELFF; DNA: TGTGCCAGCTCACGGGACAGGGGTGCCGGGGAGCTGTTTTTT
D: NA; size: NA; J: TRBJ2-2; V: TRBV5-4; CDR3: CASSSFRTGELFF; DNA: TGTGCCAGCAGCTCTTTCAGAACCGGGGAGCTGTTTTTT
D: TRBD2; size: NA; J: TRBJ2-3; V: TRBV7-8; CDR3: CASSLMAGGMSTDTQYF; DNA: TGTGCCAGCAGCTTAATGGCGGGGGGGATGAGCACAGATACGCAGTATTTT
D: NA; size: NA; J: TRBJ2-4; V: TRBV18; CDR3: CASSPQGQTKNIQYF; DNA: TGTGCCAGCTCTCCTCAAGGACAAACCAAAAACATTCAGTACTTC
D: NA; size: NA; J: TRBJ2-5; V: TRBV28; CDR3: CASSFSGGYSGETQYF; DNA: TGTGCCAGCAGTTTCTCAGGGGGGTATTCAGGGGAGACCCAGTACTTC
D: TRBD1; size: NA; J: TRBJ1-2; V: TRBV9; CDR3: CASSEDRGRFYGYTF; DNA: TGTGCCAGCAGCGAAGACAGGGGGCGCTTCTATGGCTACACCTTC
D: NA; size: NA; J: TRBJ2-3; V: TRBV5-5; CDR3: CASSFLGTGMGTDTQYF; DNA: TGTGCCAGCAGCTTTTTAGGTACAGGGATGGGCACAGATACGCAGTATTTT
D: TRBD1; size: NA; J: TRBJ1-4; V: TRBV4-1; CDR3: CASSRTGANEKLFF; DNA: TGCGCCAGCAGCCGGACAGGGGCTAATGAAAAACTGTTTTTT